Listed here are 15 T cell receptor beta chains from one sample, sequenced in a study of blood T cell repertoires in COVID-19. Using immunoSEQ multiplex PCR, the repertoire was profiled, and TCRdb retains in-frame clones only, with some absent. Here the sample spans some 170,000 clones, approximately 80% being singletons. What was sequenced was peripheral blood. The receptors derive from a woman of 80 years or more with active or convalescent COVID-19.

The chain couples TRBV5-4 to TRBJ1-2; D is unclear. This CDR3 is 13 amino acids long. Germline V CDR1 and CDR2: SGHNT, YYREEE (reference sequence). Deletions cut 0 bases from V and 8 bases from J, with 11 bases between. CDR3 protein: CASSLVDVYGYTF. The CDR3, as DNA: TGTGCCAGCAGCTTGGTAGATGTTTACGGCTACACCTTC.

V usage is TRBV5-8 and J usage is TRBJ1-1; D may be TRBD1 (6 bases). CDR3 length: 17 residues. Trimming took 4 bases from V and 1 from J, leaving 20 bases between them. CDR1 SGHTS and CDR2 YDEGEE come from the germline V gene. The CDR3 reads CASSRGLLGAGNTEAFF. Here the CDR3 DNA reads TGTGCCAGCAGCAGGGGGTTGTTGGGGGCGGGGAACACTGAAGCTTTCTTT.

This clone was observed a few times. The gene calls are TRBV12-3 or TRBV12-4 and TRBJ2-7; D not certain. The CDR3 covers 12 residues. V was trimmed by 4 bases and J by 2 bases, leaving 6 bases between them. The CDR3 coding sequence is TGTGCCAGCAGTTCCGACACCTACGAGCAGTACTTC. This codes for CASSSDTYEQYF.

CDR3 nucleotide sequence: TGTGCCAGTAGGAACTACGGGACAGGGGGCGATCAGCCCCAGCATTTT. Residues: CASRNYGTGGDQPQHF. The chain uses TRBV19 and TRBJ1-5; TRBD1 aligns across 12 bases. The junction had 8 bases not matched to a gene; V was cut back by 6 bases and J by 5 bases. The CDR3 contains 16 residues. CDR1 is LNHDA, CDR2 SQIVND, per germline (reference sequence).

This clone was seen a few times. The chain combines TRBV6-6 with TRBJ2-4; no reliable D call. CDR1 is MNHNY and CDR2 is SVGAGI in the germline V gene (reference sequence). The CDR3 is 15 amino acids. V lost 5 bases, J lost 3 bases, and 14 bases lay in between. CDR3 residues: CASSMGQAGKNIQYF. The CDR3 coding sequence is TGTGCCAGCAGTATGGGTCAGGCAGGCAAAAACATTCAGTACTTC.

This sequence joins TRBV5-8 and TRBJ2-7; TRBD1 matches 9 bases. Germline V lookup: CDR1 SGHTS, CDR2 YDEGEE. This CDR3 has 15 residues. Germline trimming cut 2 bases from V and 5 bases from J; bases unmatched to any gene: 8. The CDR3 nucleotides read TGTGCCAGCAGCTTCACCGGGACAGGGTCCGACGAGCAGTACTTC. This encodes CASSFTGTGSDEQYF.

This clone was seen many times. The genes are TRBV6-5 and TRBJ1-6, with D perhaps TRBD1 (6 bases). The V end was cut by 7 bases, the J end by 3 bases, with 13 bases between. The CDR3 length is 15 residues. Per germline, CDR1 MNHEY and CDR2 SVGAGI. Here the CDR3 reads CASTDRTVYNSPLHF. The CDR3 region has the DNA TGTGCCAGCACCGACAGGACCGTCTATAATTCACCCCTCCACTTT.

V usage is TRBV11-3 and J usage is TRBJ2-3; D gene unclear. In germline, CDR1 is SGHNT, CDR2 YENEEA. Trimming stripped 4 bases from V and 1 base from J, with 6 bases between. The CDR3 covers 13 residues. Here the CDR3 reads CASSSQGTDTQYF. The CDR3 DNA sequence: TGTGCCAGCAGCTCACAAGGCACAGATACGCAGTATTTT.

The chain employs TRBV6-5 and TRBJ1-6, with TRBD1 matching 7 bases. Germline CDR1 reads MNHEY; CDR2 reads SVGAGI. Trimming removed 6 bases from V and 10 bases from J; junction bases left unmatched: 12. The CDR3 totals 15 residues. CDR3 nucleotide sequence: TGTGCCAGCAGCAAAATCGTGACAGGGAAGTCACCCCTCCACTTT. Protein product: CASSKIVTGKSPLHF.

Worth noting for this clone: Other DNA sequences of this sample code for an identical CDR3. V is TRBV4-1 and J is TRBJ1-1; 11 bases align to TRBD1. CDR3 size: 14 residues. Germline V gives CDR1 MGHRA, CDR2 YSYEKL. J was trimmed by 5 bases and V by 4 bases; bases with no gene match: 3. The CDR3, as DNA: TGCGCCAGCAGCCCGAGGGACAGGGGGACTGAAGCTTTCTTT. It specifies CASSPRDRGTEAFF.

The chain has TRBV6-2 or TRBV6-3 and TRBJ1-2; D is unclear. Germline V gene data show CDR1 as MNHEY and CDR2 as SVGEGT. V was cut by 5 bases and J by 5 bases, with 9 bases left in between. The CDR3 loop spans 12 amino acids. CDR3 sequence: CASSPLSYGYTF. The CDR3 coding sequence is TGTGCCAGCAGTCCCCTGTCTTATGGCTACACCTTC.

In nucleotides, the CDR3 is TGTGCCAGCAGCTTAGGTGGCGGGGGGTACTACGAGCAGTACTTC. This codes for CASSLGGGGYYEQYF. V is TRBV7-8 and J is TRBJ2-7; 8 bases map to TRBD2. Looked up from germline, CDR1 is SGHVS and CDR2 is FQNEAQ. Trimming took 1 base from V and 3 from J; bases not matched to a gene: 5. The CDR3 length is 15 residues.

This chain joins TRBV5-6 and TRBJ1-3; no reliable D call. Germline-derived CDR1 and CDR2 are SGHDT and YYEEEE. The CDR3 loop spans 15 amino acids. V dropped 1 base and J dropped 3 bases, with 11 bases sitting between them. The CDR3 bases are TGTGCCAGCAGCTTGCCGGTGGCGGGTGGAAACACCATATATTTT. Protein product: CASSLPVAGGNTIYF.

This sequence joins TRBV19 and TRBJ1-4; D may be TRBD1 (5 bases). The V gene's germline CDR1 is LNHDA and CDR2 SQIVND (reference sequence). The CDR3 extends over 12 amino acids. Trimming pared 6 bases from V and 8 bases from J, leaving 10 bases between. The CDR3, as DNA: TGTGCCAGTAGGGGTGGGGCCGAAAAACTGTTTTTT. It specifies CASRGGAEKLFF.

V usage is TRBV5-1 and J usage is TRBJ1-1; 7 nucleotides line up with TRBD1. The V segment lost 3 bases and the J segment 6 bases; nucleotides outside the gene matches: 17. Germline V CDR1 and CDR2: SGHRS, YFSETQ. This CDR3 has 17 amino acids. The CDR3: CASSSSSQGVGGSEAFF. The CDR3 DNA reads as TGCGCCAGCAGCTCCTCTAGTCAGGGGGTCGGGGGTTCTGAAGCTTTCTTT.